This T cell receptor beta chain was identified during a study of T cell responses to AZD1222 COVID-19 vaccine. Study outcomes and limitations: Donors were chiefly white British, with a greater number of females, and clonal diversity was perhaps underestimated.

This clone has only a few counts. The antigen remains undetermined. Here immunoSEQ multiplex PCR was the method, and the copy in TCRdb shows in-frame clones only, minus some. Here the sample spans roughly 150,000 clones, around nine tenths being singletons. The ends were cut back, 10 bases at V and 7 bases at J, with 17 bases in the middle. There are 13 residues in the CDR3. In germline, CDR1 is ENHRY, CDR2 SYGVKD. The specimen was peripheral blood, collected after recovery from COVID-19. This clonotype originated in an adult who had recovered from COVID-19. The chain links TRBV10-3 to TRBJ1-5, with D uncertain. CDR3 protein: CATVPVPEQPQHF. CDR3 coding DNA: TGTGCCACCGTTCCGGTCCCTGAACAGCCCCAGCATTTT.